These 12 T cell receptor beta chains were all obtained from the same sample, sequenced in a study of cytomegalovirus exposure and HLA in healthy donors. PCR involved 60 Vbeta and 13 Jbeta primers. Assay used: immunoSEQ multiplex PCR; TCRdb lists only in-frame clones, some missing. The sample consists of around 94,000 clones, roughly 85% of them appearing once. The sample was PBMCs. Receptors were obtained from a man aged 35 to 55 in good health and CMV-seronegative.

The chain combines TRBV7-8 with TRBJ2-3, with TRBD1 matching 10 bases. Germline V gives CDR1 SGHVS, CDR2 FQNEAQ. CDR3 size: 17 residues. Losses at the gene ends were 1 base for V and 5 bases for J; bases not matched to a gene: 9. The CDR3 here is CASSLGDPGQGRDTQYF. The DNA of the CDR3 is TGTGCCAGCAGCTTAGGGGACCCGGGACAGGGGAGAGATACGCAGTATTTT. The full variable domain, with the rest looked up from reference TRBV7-8 and TRBJ2-3, is GAGVSQSPRYKVAKRGQDVALRCDPISGHVSLFWYQQALGQGPEFLTYFQNEAQLDKSGLPSDRFFAERPEGSVSTLKIQRTQQEDSAVYLCASSLGDPGQGRDTQYFGPGTRLTVL.

About this clone: The conserved phenylalanine or tryptophan normally closing the CDR3 is absent here, so this likely arose from a read error. V and J are TRBV28 and TRBJ1-2; 7 bases match TRBD1. The V gene's germline CDR1 is MDHEN and CDR2 SYDVKM. The J segment lost 8 bases and the V segment lost 5 bases, leaving 8 bases of the junction unmatched. This CDR3 spans 13 amino acids. The DNA of the CDR3 is TGTGCCAGCAGTCTCGGACAGGTTCGGGGCTACACCCTC. This encodes CASSLGQVRGYTL.

J is TRBJ1-1 and V is TRBV2; a possible D gene is TRBD1 (5 bases). Trimming cost V 8 bases and J 1 base, with 14 bases left between them. The CDR3 is 14 amino acids. Germline V CDR1 and CDR2: SNHLY, FYNNEI. The CDR3 DNA reads as TGTGCCAGCCTTCCGGGGGAGGGGAACACTGAAGCTTTCTTT. Protein: CASLPGEGNTEAFF.

This chain uses TRBV9 with TRBJ2-3; 13 nucleotides align to TRBD2. The junction had 5 bases not matched to a gene; V was cut back by 4 bases and J by 6 bases. Looked up from germline, CDR1 is SGDLS and CDR2 is YYNGEE. CDR3 length: 15 residues. In DNA, the CDR3 is TGTGCCAGCAGCCCACTAGCGGGGGGGCCGGATACGCAGTATTTT. This codes for CASSPLAGGPDTQYF.

V gene TRBV27 combines with J gene TRBJ2-1; D may be TRBD1 (5 bases). CDR1 and CDR2 from the germline V gene are MNHEY and SMNVEV (reference sequence). CDR3 length equals 13 residues. Deletions cut 3 bases from V and 9 bases from J, with 12 bases between. DNA of the CDR3: TGTGCCAGCAGTTTGTGGGGCGCGGCTGAGCAGTTCTTC. This sequence encodes CASSLWGAAEQFF.

The chain employs TRBV5-1 and TRBJ2-5, with TRBD2 matching 14 bases. This CDR3 is built from 16 residues. Losses at the gene ends were 4 bases for V and 4 bases for J; bases not matched to a gene: 6. The germline gives CDR1 SGHRS, CDR2 YFSETQ. The CDR3 is CASSIGTSGGLETQYF. CDR3 sequence (DNA): TGCGCCAGCAGCATCGGGACTAGCGGGGGATTAGAGACCCAGTACTTC.

The V and J genes are TRBV11-2 and TRBJ2-7, with D perhaps matching TRBD1 (5 bases). The CDR3 is made up of 17 amino acids. Trimming left V 1 base short and J 0 bases short, with 16 bases between. Germline CDR1 is SGHAT and CDR2 is FQNNGV. CDR3: CASSLAFGAAGSYEQYF. DNA for the CDR3: TGTGCCAGCAGCTTAGCCTTTGGGGCGGCCGGCTCCTACGAGCAGTACTTC.

This chain joins TRBV9 and TRBJ1-2; D is perhaps TRBD1 (5 bases). V dropped 0 bases and J dropped 7 bases, with 10 bases sitting between them. This CDR3 is 13 amino acids long. From germline, CDR1 is SGDLS and CDR2 YYNGEE. CDR3 in DNA: TGTGCCAGCAGCGTAGTTGGGGGAGGTGGCTACACCTTC. Translating it yields CASSVVGGGGYTF.

The chain links TRBV6-6 to TRBJ2-7; 7 nucleotides match TRBD1. Trimming cost V 2 bases and J 9 bases; bases outside gene matches: 10. The CDR3 runs to 14 residues. Looked up from germline, CDR1 is MNHNY and CDR2 is SVGAGI (reference sequence). The CDR3 loop reads CASSYDTGQAGQYF. As DNA, the CDR3 is TGTGCCAGCAGTTACGATACTGGACAGGCCGGGCAGTACTTC.

This sequence joins TRBV7-6 and TRBJ2-1; 7 nucleotides align to TRBD1. The germline V gene has CDR1 SGHVS and CDR2 FNYEAQ. The CDR3 totals 15 residues. Trimming cost V 5 bases and J 4 bases; bases outside gene matches: 8. Here the CDR3 reads CASSQTGTAYNEQFF. For the CDR3, the DNA is TGTGCCAGCAGCCAAACCGGGACAGCTTACAATGAGCAGTTCTTC. Drawing the rest from reference TRBV7-6 and TRBJ2-1, the complete variable domain is GAGVSQSPRYKVTKRGQDVALRCDPISGHVSLYWYRQALGQGPEFLTYFNYEAQQDKSGLPNDRFSAERPEGSISTLTIQRTEQRDSAMYRCASSQTGTAYNEQFFGPGTRLTVL.

V and J are TRBV4-1 and TRBJ2-7, with 10 bases lining up with TRBD1. V lost 4 bases to trimming and J lost 2 bases; unmatched junction nucleotides: 5. Germline V gene data show CDR1 as MGHRA and CDR2 as YSYEKL. This CDR3 is 15 amino acids long. The CDR3 region has the DNA TGCGCCAGCAGCCGCCAGACAGGGGGCGCCTACGAGCAGTACTTC. It encodes CASSRQTGGAYEQYF.

J is TRBJ1-3 and V is TRBV6-1, with D possibly being TRBD1 (5 bases). V gave up 6 bases and J gave up 3 bases, with 6 bases separating them. In germline, CDR1 is MNHNS, CDR2 SASEGT. The CDR3 totals 12 residues. The CDR3 region is CASRGHGNTIYF. The CDR3 nucleotides read TGTGCCAGCAGGGGGCATGGAAACACCATATATTTT.